Each of the 30 T cell receptor beta chains below was sequenced from the same sample in a study of sequential checkpoint blockade in melanoma. Treatment denoted: randomized to nivolumab then ipilimumab (arm A) or the reverse (arm B). The protocol was immunoSEQ multiplex PCR, while the TCRdb copy is restricted to in-frame clones and leaves out a portion. The repertoire consists of about 12,000 clones, with around 85% occurring once and the leading ten covering 40% to 65%. This material consisted of CD8+ T cells sorted from blood (inferred from file names), taken from a patient given nivolumab and ipilimumab in sequence. Every receptor here comes from a human donor with melanoma.

The chain combines TRBV6-4 with TRBJ2-1, with TRBD2 matching 12 bases. CDR1 is MRHNA, CDR2 SNTAGT, per germline. Germline trimming cut 0 bases from V and 8 bases from J; bases unmatched to any gene: 17. CDR3 length: 20 residues. The CDR3 region is CASSDSPSGGAIRGWDEQFF. The CDR3 bases are TGTGCCAGCAGTGACTCGCCTAGCGGGGGGGCTATCCGGGGATGGGATGAGCAGTTCTTC.

This clone is classed as large. The genes are TRBV6-5 and TRBJ1-2; 9 nucleotides match TRBD1. In germline, CDR1 is MNHEY, CDR2 SVGAGI. V gave up 4 bases and J gave up 4 bases; unmatched junction bases: 10. The CDR3 totals 16 residues. The CDR3 DNA follows: TGTGCCAGCAGTTTGACCACGGGGACAGGGACCTATGGCTACACCTTC. Its protein is CASSLTTGTGTYGYTF.

The chain joins TRBV4-3 to TRBJ2-1; 10 bases are a match to TRBD2. The CDR3 runs to 16 residues. CDR1 is LGHNA, CDR2 YSLEER, per germline. The V segment lost 5 bases and the J segment 0 bases; nucleotides outside the gene matches: 4. The CDR3 DNA sequence: TGCGCCAGCAGCTCAGCGGGGGGGCGCTCCTACAATGAGCAGTTCTTC. Translation: CASSSAGGRSYNEQFF.

CDR3 in DNA: TGTGCCAGCAGCCCGGACAGCTATGGCTACACCTTC. It is translated as CASSPDSYGYTF. The chain employs TRBV28 and TRBJ1-2, with a possible D match to TRBD1 (6 bases). The CDR3 runs 12 residues. CDR1 is MDHEN and CDR2 is SYDVKM in the germline V gene. The germline V and J ends were trimmed by 6 bases and 4 bases, with 9 bases remaining between them.

The rearrangement uses TRBV5-1 and TRBJ1-2, with 8 bases fitting TRBD1. CDR3 size: 14 residues. V was pared by 2 bases and J by 4 bases, with 4 bases of the junction left unmatched. The germline V gene has CDR1 SGHRS and CDR2 YFSETQ. The CDR3 bases are TGCGCCAGCAGCTTATCCACAGGGGGCTATGGCTACACCTTC. It specifies CASSLSTGGYGYTF.

In DNA, the CDR3 is TGTGCCAGTAACAAGGGAGAGTCTGGGGCCAACGTCCTGACTTTC. Its protein product is CASNKGESGANVLTF. The genes are TRBV19 and TRBJ2-6, with D possibly being TRBD2 (5 bases). Trimming removed 7 bases at V and 1 base at J, with 11 bases between. The germline CDR1 and CDR2 sequences are LNHDA and SQIVND (reference sequence). The CDR3 has 15 amino acids.

V is TRBV9 and J is TRBJ1-2; 10 bases agree with TRBD1. This CDR3 comprises 13 residues. Germline lookup yields CDR1 SGDLS and CDR2 YYNGEE. With 7 bases clipped from V and 5 bases from J, the junction kept 5 bases outside the gene matches. CDR3 sequence: CASVAGQGYGYTF. CDR3 DNA sequence: TGTGCCAGCGTGGCGGGACAGGGGTATGGCTACACCTTC.

The V gene is TRBV14, the J gene TRBJ1-3; D uncertain. This CDR3 spans 17 amino acids. V dropped 1 base and J dropped 1 base, with 14 bases sitting between them. Germline V gene lookup returns CDR1 SGHDN and CDR2 FVKESK. DNA of the CDR3: TGTGCCAGCAGCCAAGGACTTAATGGGTGGTCTGGAAACACCATATATTTT. It codes for CASSQGLNGWSGNTIYF.

The chain recombines TRBV14 with TRBJ2-2; 13 bases align to TRBD2. The CDR3 extends over 18 amino acids. After removal of 0 bases from V and 6 bases from J, the junction contained 7 bases not matched to a gene. Germline CDR1 reads SGHDN; CDR2 reads FVKESK. CDR3 residues: CASSQELAGGRFSGELFF. The CDR3 nucleotides are TGTGCCAGCAGCCAAGAACTAGCGGGGGGGCGTTTCTCCGGGGAGCTGTTTTTT.

The CDR3 reads CASTTGDEQFF. CDR3 bases: TGTGCCAGCACCACGGGGGATGAGCAGTTCTTC. The V gene is TRBV7-9, the J gene TRBJ2-1; weak D call: TRBD2 (6 bases). The CDR3 length is 11 residues. V was shortened by 7 bases and J by 8 bases, with 9 bases between the two germline ends. Germline V gives CDR1 SEHNR, CDR2 FQNEAQ (reference sequence). Together with reference TRBV7-9 and TRBJ2-1, the CDR3 gives the full variable domain: DTGVSQNPRHKITKRGQNVTFRCDPISEHNRLYWYRQTLGQGPEFLTYFQNEAQLEKSRLLSDRFSAERPKGSFSTLEIQRTEQGDSAMYLCASTTGDEQFFGPGTRLTVL.

This clone is categorized as medium-sized (0.01 to 0.1%). The junction and the germline gene differ at one end; a read error may be behind it. The rearrangement links TRBV5-4 to TRBJ2-1; TRBD1 matches 7 bases. Germline V gene data show CDR1 as SGHNT and CDR2 as YYREEE (reference sequence). The CDR3 consists of 12 residues. CDR3 DNA: TGTGCCAGCAGCTTCGAGTCCCGGGACAGCCTCTTC. This gives the protein CASSFESRDSLF.

The J gene is TRBJ2-1, the V gene TRBV29-1; D ambiguous. The V and J ends lost 0 bases and 6 bases respectively, with 6 bases between them. CDR3 length: 12 residues. Germline V gene lookup returns CDR1 SQVTM and CDR2 ANQGSEA. DNA of the CDR3: TGCAGCGTTGAAGAAACTATCAATGAGCAGTTCTTC. It encodes CSVEETINEQFF.

This sequence joins TRBV10-3 and TRBJ1-1, with 7 bases fitting TRBD1. The CDR3 runs 14 residues. The germline V gene encodes CDR1 ENHRY and CDR2 SYGVKD. The trim removed 6 bases at V and 2 bases at J, leaving 6 bases unmatched. DNA for the CDR3: TGTGCCATCAGCCAGACAGGGTATAACACTGAAGCTTTCTTT. Protein: CAISQTGYNTEAFF.

V usage is TRBV4-3 and J usage is TRBJ1-2; no reliable D call. CDR3 length equals 14 residues. Between the trimmed V and J ends, which lost 0 bases and 4 bases, there was a span of 9 bases. CDR1 and CDR2 from the germline V gene are LGHNA and YSLEER. The CDR3: CASSQDRGPYGYTF. CDR3 DNA: TGCGCCAGCAGCCAAGATCGGGGTCCCTATGGCTACACCTTC.

The chain joins TRBV2 to TRBJ1-1, with a tentative D call TRBD1 (5 bases). The CDR3 contains 14 residues. V was trimmed by 9 bases and J by 3 bases, leaving 17 bases between them. Germline V gene lookup returns CDR1 SNHLY and CDR2 FYNNEI. CDR3 bases: TGTGCCAGAGGGGCCCCGGGTGTAGACACTGAAGCTTTCTTT. Amino acid sequence: CARGAPGVDTEAFF.

The genes are TRBV10-1 and TRBJ2-3; 9 bases are shared with TRBD1. The CDR3 is 18 amino acids. Germline CDR1 is WNHNN and CDR2 is SYGVQD (reference sequence). V shed 2 bases and J 5 bases; nucleotides not matched to a gene: 14. The CDR3 loop is CASSEGRGTGYRGDTQYF. The CDR3, as DNA: TGCGCCAGCAGTGAGGGTCGCGGGACAGGGTACCGGGGAGATACGCAGTATTTT.

This chain uses TRBV5-1 with TRBJ1-3, with D tentatively TRBD1 (6 bases). V dropped 1 base and J dropped 4 bases, with 9 bases sitting between them. Germline CDR1 SGHRS, CDR2 YFSETQ. The CDR3 is 14 residues long. The chain's CDR3 is CASSLSGAGNTIYF. The CDR3 region has the DNA TGCGCCAGCAGCTTGTCAGGGGCAGGAAACACCATATATTTT.

The chain combines TRBV12-5 with TRBJ2-2; D is possibly TRBD1 (5 bases). Germline CDR1 reads LGHNT; CDR2 reads FRNRAP. Trimming stripped 2 bases from V and 1 base from J, with 14 bases between. The CDR3 length is 17 residues. Here the CDR3 reads CASGLLTGKRNTGELFF. The CDR3 region has the DNA TGTGCTAGTGGTTTGTTAACAGGCAAAAGGAACACCGGGGAGCTGTTTTTT. The variable domain in full, completed from reference TRBV12-5 and TRBJ2-2, reads DARVTQTPRHKVTEMGQEVTMRCQPILGHNTVFWYRQTMMQGLELLAYFRNRAPLDDSGMPKDRFSAEMPDATLATLKIQPSEPRDSAVYFCASGLLTGKRNTGELFFGEGSRLTVL.

The gene calls are TRBV2 and TRBJ2-7, with a possible D match to TRBD2 (6 bases). The germline V gene has CDR1 SNHLY and CDR2 FYNNEI. V lost 4 bases to trimming and J lost 7 bases, with 17 bases between them. The CDR3 contains 14 residues. This chain's CDR3 is CASSGISGNWEQYF. In nucleotides, the CDR3 is TGTGCCAGCAGTGGTATTAGCGGTAATTGGGAGCAGTACTTC.

The V call is TRBV6-5, the J call TRBJ2-7; TRBD1 aligns across 7 bases. The CDR3 has 14 residues. After removal of 2 bases from V and 2 bases from J, the junction contained 3 bases not matched to a gene. The V gene's germline CDR1 is MNHEY and CDR2 SVGAGI. CDR3 residues: CASSYGTETYEQYF. The CDR3, as DNA: TGTGCCAGCAGTTACGGGACAGAAACCTACGAGCAGTACTTC.

This clone was picked up a small number of times. The chain combines TRBV10-1 with TRBJ2-5; 9 nucleotides align to TRBD1. Germline trimming cut 3 bases from V and 5 bases from J; bases unmatched to any gene: 4. The CDR3 has 14 residues. Germline values: CDR1 WNHNN, CDR2 SYGVQD (reference sequence). The CDR3 is CASSDGDRAETQYF. The CDR3 DNA follows: TGCGCCAGCAGTGATGGGGACAGGGCTGAGACCCAGTACTTC.

The chain joins TRBV7-9 to TRBJ2-2; D unclear. V was cut by 6 bases and J by 4 bases, with 12 bases left in between. Germline CDR1 reads SEHNR; CDR2 reads FQNEAQ (reference sequence). The CDR3 length is 14 residues. Here the CDR3 DNA reads TGTGCCAGCAGTCCTATTCGGGTCACCGGGGAGCTGTTTTTT. This sequence encodes CASSPIRVTGELFF. Looking up the rest from reference TRBV7-9 and TRBJ2-2 gives the full variable domain: DTGVSQNPRHKITKRGQNVTFRCDPISEHNRLYWYRQTLGQGPEFLTYFQNEAQLEKSRLLSDRFSAERPKGSFSTLEIQRTEQGDSAMYLCASSPIRVTGELFFGEGSRLTVL.

The gene calls are TRBV28 and TRBJ1-1, with 9 bases fitting TRBD1. This CDR3 contains 14 residues. V gave up 4 bases and J gave up 1 base; unmatched junction bases: 1. Per germline, CDR1 MDHEN and CDR2 SYDVKM. This CDR3 reads CASSWTGANTEAFF. CDR3 DNA: TGTGCCAGCAGTTGGACAGGGGCGAACACTGAAGCTTTCTTT.

This clone was recorded a few times. The chain carries TRBV10-3 and TRBJ2-7; 7 bases align to TRBD2. The CDR3 spans 13 residues. V gave up 7 bases and J gave up 3 bases; unmatched junction bases: 6. The germline V gene has CDR1 ENHRY and CDR2 SYGVKD. The CDR3 is CAITPLAGYEQYF. DNA of the CDR3: TGTGCCATCACCCCGTTAGCGGGCTACGAGCAGTACTTC.

The rearrangement links TRBV6-5 to TRBJ1-5; no firm D call. V lost 6 bases, J lost 1 base, and 7 bases lay in between. The CDR3 has 13 amino acids. Germline-derived CDR1 and CDR2 are MNHEY and SVGAGI. DNA for the CDR3: TGTGCCAGCAGCGTACAAAGCAATCAGCCCCAGCATTTT. Translation gives CASSVQSNQPQHF.

This clone was detected only a few times. V usage is TRBV27 and J usage is TRBJ1-1; D is perhaps TRBD1 (5 bases). CDR3 size: 14 residues. The ends were cut back, 4 bases at V and 4 bases at J, with 13 bases in the middle. Germline V gene lookup returns CDR1 MNHEY and CDR2 SMNVEV (reference sequence). The CDR3 sequence is CASSWGGGITEAFF. Here the CDR3 DNA reads TGTGCCAGCAGTTGGGGGGGAGGGATCACTGAAGCTTTCTTT.

This clone has only one observation. This chain joins TRBV30 and TRBJ2-7, with 7 nucleotides matching TRBD1. Germline V gives CDR1 GTSNPN, CDR2 SVGIG (reference sequence). Trimming took 3 bases from V and 1 from J; bases not matched to a gene: 3. The CDR3 totals 13 residues. CDR3 in amino acids: CAWRGDRSYEQYF. The CDR3 DNA follows: TGTGCCTGGAGGGGGGACAGATCCTACGAGCAGTACTTC.

The J gene is TRBJ1-2, the V gene TRBV9; the D is unclear. V gave up 2 bases and J gave up 2 bases, with 7 bases separating them. Germline CDR1 and CDR2: SGDLS and YYNGEE. The CDR3 runs to 13 residues. DNA for the CDR3: TGTGCCAGCAGCGTGGGAGGGAACTATGGCTACACCTTC. Amino acids: CASSVGGNYGYTF. The variable domain in full, completed from reference TRBV9 and TRBJ1-2, reads DSGVTQTPKHLITATGQRVTLRCSPRSGDLSVYWYQQSLDQGLQFLIQYYNGEERAKGNILERFSAQQFPDLHSELNLSSLELGDSALYFCASSVGGNYGYTFGSGTRLTVV.

This chain joins TRBV28 and TRBJ1-5; 8 bases fit TRBD1. The CDR3 runs to 15 residues. Looked up from germline, CDR1 is MDHEN and CDR2 is SYDVKM. With V trimmed by 0 bases and J by 4 bases, 2 bases remained unmatched. CDR3 coding DNA: TGTGCCAGCAGTTTATGGGGGGACAGGAATCAGCCCCAGCATTTT. It codes for CASSLWGDRNQPQHF. Based on the CDR3 plus reference TRBV28 and TRBJ1-5, the full variable domain is DVKVTQSSRYLVKRTGEKVFLECVQDMDHENMFWYRQDPGLGLRLIYFSYDVKMKEKGDIPEGYSVSREKKERFSLILESASTNQTSMYLCASSLWGDRNQPQHFGDGTRLSIL.

The CDR3 nucleotides are TGCAGCGCCTTATCCATGAGGGAGTGGGGTAATGAAAAACTGTTTTTT. Translation: CSALSMREWGNEKLFF. The rearrangement links TRBV29-1 to TRBJ1-4; D is unresolved. The V and J ends lost 7 bases and 4 bases respectively, with 22 bases between them. This CDR3 is built from 16 residues. Germline V gene data show CDR1 as SQVTM and CDR2 as ANQGSEA.